Described below is a single TCR beta chain sequence and its context. The antigen is undetermined. The data belong to a study of T cell repertoires in cytomegalovirus infection. Study-wide context: Researchers turned to recently identified HLA-C-restricted CMV epitopes as well as well-studied HLA-B-restricted ones. CMV infection together with matching HLA type was indicated by public TCR beta signatures. Findings and limits, study-wide: Clonotype analysis showed dominance of the ex vivo response by HLA-C-restricted CMV-specific TCR beta clonotypes.

Each CDR3 protein gets one entry after TCRdb re-called the reads with MiXCR. The sample has some 500,000 distinct CDR3 sequences; 33% are singletons. The TCR was taken from a human donor in good health (CMV status not recorded). Some clones in this sample may be carry-over from other donors' samples. Sequenced material: cultured PBMCs, taken from culture after CMV antigen stimulation.

CDR3 sequence: CASSPIPGAAEAFF. The CDR3 DNA sequence: TGTGCCAGCAGCCCGATCCCGGGGGCTGCTGAAGCTTTCTTT. The chain uses TRBV11-2 and TRBJ1-1; a possible D gene is TRBD1 (6 bases). The germline gives CDR1 SGHAT, CDR2 FQNNGV. The V gene lost 5 bases and the J gene lost 6 bases, with 16 bases spanning the gap. The CDR3 covers 14 residues.